These 19 T cell receptor beta chains were sequenced from one sample in a study of T cell clusters in autoimmune cytopenias. TRB was amplified from about 270 ng of peripheral blood genomic DNA per sample. One tube held mixed TRB-A and TRB-B primer pools for touch-down PCR. TCRdb processed the multiplex PCR reads again and assigns one entry to each CDR3 protein, with no DNA. The data include nearly 1,500 distinct CDR3 sequences; the top ten clones carry less than 9.5%. These same data were also listed under a study on T cell repertoires in aging, cancer and after chemotherapy.

The specimen was peripheral blood. All receptors derive from a human donor in good health.

This clonotype ranks as medium-sized in terms of frequency. The chain is built from TRBV18 and TRBJ2-1. In germline, CDR1 is KGHSH, CDR2 LQKENI. CDR3 size: 15 residues. The CDR3 reads CASSPPGAIYNEQFF.

This clonotype is classed as medium-sized by frequency. The rearrangement joins TRBV12-3 or TRBV12-4 to TRBJ2-4; TCRdb picks TRBD2, but there is no DNA to check that call. The CDR3 loop spans 17 amino acids. CDR3 region: CASSRASQGLAGNIQYF.

In terms of frequency, this clonotype is large (0.1 to 1%). This chain connects TRBV29-1 to TRBJ2-2; the TCRdb call, TRBD2, lacks DNA for checking. CDR1 and CDR2 (germline): SQVTM, ANQGSEA. The CDR3 sequence is 14 residues long. CDR3 region: CSVDLALNTGELFF.

By frequency, this clonotype is medium-sized. The V call is TRBV6-2 or TRBV6-3, the J call TRBJ1-6. Germline CDR1 is MNHEY and CDR2 is SVGEGT. There are 17 residues in the CDR3. This chain's CDR3 is CASSYEGGGSYNSPLHF.

This clonotype is identified as medium-sized from frequency. The gene calls are TRBV5-1 and TRBJ1-2; the TCRdb call, TRBD1, lacks DNA for checking. Germline assignment: CDR1 SGHRS and CDR2 YFSETQ. The CDR3 is 14 residues long. This CDR3 reads CASSGGTGMGGYTF.

This clonotype shows up as medium-sized by frequency. The chain joins TRBV5-5 to TRBJ2-1; the D gene TCRdb calls, TRBD2, cannot be checked with no DNA. CDR1 SGHKS and CDR2 YYEKEE come from the germline V gene (reference sequence). The CDR3 is made up of 17 amino acids. CDR3 loop: CASSLEASGSSYNEQFF.

Measured by frequency, this clonotype is medium-sized (0.01 to 0.1%). CDR3 protein: CASSLAGTLYGYTF. The J gene is TRBJ1-2, the V gene TRBV5-1; TCRdb selects TRBD1, and the lack of DNA leaves this call unchecked. Germline loops: CDR1 SGHRS, CDR2 YFSETQ. CDR3 length: 14 residues.

This clonotype is labeled medium-sized based on frequency. The chain uses TRBV11-2 and TRBJ2-5; there is no DNA to check the TCRdb D call of TRBD1. Germline assignment: CDR1 SGHAT and CDR2 FQNNGV. The length of the CDR3 is 14 residues. CDR3 amino acids: CASSPRDPTETQYF.

Its frequency marks this clonotype as medium-sized (0.01 to 0.1%). J is TRBJ2-5 and V is TRBV24-1; TCRdb's D gene call, TRBD2, goes unchecked for lack of DNA. Per germline, CDR1 KGHDR and CDR2 SFDVKD. The CDR3 extends over 15 amino acids. CDR3 loop: CATSDSTLAWKTQYF.

The V and J genes are TRBV19 and TRBJ2-2; the TCRdb D gene call, TRBD2, has no DNA to confirm it. The V gene's germline CDR1 is LNHDA and CDR2 SQIVND (reference sequence). The CDR3 is 16 amino acids. The CDR3 loop reads CASSRTSGYSTGELFF.

The J gene is TRBJ1-5, the V gene TRBV19; there is no DNA to check the TCRdb D call of TRBD1. Germline lookup yields CDR1 LNHDA and CDR2 SQIVND (reference sequence). The CDR3 extends over 15 amino acids. CDR3 loop: CASTDSPWSNQPQHF.

This clonotype registers large by frequency. This chain uses TRBV6-1 with TRBJ2-7; the D call of TRBD1 rests on TCRdb alone, since no DNA is present to check it. The CDR3 is 15 amino acids. Germline V gene sequence: CDR1 MNHNS, CDR2 SASEGT. CDR3 protein: CASSGPLRGAYEQYF.

This clonotype is classed as large by frequency. The chain employs TRBV6-1 and TRBJ1-2. CDR1 is MNHNS, CDR2 SASEGT, per germline. This CDR3 is built from 13 residues. This chain's CDR3 is CASSEGRAGGYTF.

Judged by frequency, this clonotype is medium-sized. The chain couples TRBV27 to TRBJ2-1; the TCRdb D gene call, TRBD1, has no DNA to confirm it. CDR1 is MNHEY, CDR2 SMNVEV, per germline (reference sequence). The CDR3 covers 15 residues. The CDR3 loop is CASSPRGGGYNEQFF.

By frequency, this clonotype registers medium-sized. The chain uses TRBV7-2 and TRBJ2-1; checking the TCRdb D call of TRBD1 is not possible without DNA. The CDR3 runs to 14 residues. Germline V CDR1 and CDR2: SGHTA, FQGNSA. This chain's CDR3 is CASSPRTGYNEQFF.

This clonotype is called medium-sized based on its frequency. The J gene is TRBJ2-1, the V gene TRBV6-2 or TRBV6-3; there is no DNA to check the TCRdb D call of TRBD1. CDR1 is MNHEY, CDR2 SVGEGT, per germline. This CDR3 contains 16 residues. The CDR3 here is CASTTGQAGSYNEQFF.

This clonotype is classed as large (0.1 to 1%) by frequency. The chain combines TRBV27 with TRBJ2-7; there is no DNA to check the TCRdb D call of TRBD1. The CDR3 contains 14 residues. Germline values: CDR1 MNHEY, CDR2 SMNVEV (reference sequence). The chain's CDR3 is CASSLSQGTYEQYF.

In terms of frequency, this clonotype is medium-sized (0.01 to 0.1%). The V and J genes are TRBV5-1 and TRBJ2-1; TCRdb names TRBD2, which stays unverified in the absence of DNA. The CDR3 consists of 13 residues. Looked up from germline, CDR1 is SGHRS and CDR2 is YFSETQ. The CDR3: CASSTRGENEQFF.

This clonotype is classed as medium-sized (0.01 to 0.1%) by frequency. The chain carries TRBV7-9 and TRBJ2-1; the TRBD1 assignment by TCRdb is unverifiable without DNA. Germline V gene data show CDR1 as SEHNR and CDR2 as FQNEAQ (reference sequence). The CDR3 extends over 15 amino acids. The CDR3 protein is CASSFPGASYNEQFF. Full variable domain (missing parts from reference TRBV7-9 and TRBJ2-1): DTGVSQNPRHKITKRGQNVTFRCDPISEHNRLYWYRQTLGQGPEFLTYFQNEAQLEKSRLLSDRFSAERPKGSFSTLEIQRTEQGDSAMYLCASSFPGASYNEQFFGPGTRLTVL.